Listed below are T cell receptor beta chains from one sample, sequenced in a study of metastatic and nonmetastatic thyroid tumors. TCRdb reprocessed the PCR reads using MiXCR. The sample records 70,000 or so clones, approximately 15% being singletons. Sequencing used blood. The source of these receptors is a male donor with papillary thyroid cancer or a benign thyroid nodule (not recorded which). Some clones in this sample may be carry-over from other donors' samples. Both conserved end residues are part of each CDR3. Each record gives: clone size, V gene, J gene, D gene, CDR3 protein, CDR3 DNA. A D gene is named only where the DNA matches it firmly. The listing skips clone size in some rows; elsewhere it reads once, few, many or a size class.

>.|TRBV6-2/TRBV6-3|TRBJ2-2|TRBD2
CASSYFGTSGRRGGELFF
TGTGCCAGCAGTTACTTTGGGACTAGCGGGAGGCGCGGGGGTGAGCTGTTTTTT
>.|TRBV18|TRBJ2-1|.
CASPPTTGNEQFF
TGTGCCAGCCCACCCACCACTGGTAATGAGCAGTTCTTC
>many|TRBV28|TRBJ2-6|.
CASSFVGVSGANVLTF
TGTGCCAGCAGTTTTGTTGGGGTCTCGGGGGCCAACGTCCTGACTTTC
>many|TRBV29-1|TRBJ1-1|.
CSVEGQGWITEAFF
TGCAGCGTTGAGGGTCAGGGATGGATCACTGAAGCTTTCTTT
>.|TRBV20-1|TRBJ2-3|.
CSASLTSTDTQYF
TGCAGTGCTTCTCTTACTAGCACAGATACGCAGTATTTT
>many|TRBV28|TRBJ2-1|.
CASSLSSWHEQFF
TGTGCCAGCAGTTTATCCAGTTGGCATGAGCAGTTCTTC
>.|TRBV12-3/TRBV12-4|TRBJ2-1|TRBD2
CVSRLAGVKNEQFF
TGTGTCAGCAGACTAGCGGGAGTAAAGAATGAGCAGTTCTTC
>many|TRBV4-1|TRBJ1-2|.
CASSQDGDSPNYGYTF
TGCGCCAGCAGCCAAGATGGAGACTCCCCTAACTATGGCTACACCTTC
>many|TRBV4-1|TRBJ1-1|.
CASSRAFFTANTEAFF
TGCGCCAGCAGCCGAGCATTCTTTACCGCGAACACTGAAGCTTTCTTT
>.|TRBV13|TRBJ2-3|TRBD2
CASTLGASGSWGTGTQYF
TGTGCCAGCACCCTAGGGGCTAGCGGGAGTTGGGGCACAGGTACGCAGTATTTT
>many|TRBV3-1|TRBJ2-1|TRBD2
CASSLSGSFYNEQFF
TGTGCCAGCAGCCTTAGCGGGAGTTTCTACAATGAGCAGTTCTTC
>many|TRBV20-1|TRBJ2-1|.
CSAIGSVHSYNEQFF
TGCAGTGCTATAGGTAGCGTCCACTCCTACAATGAGCAGTTCTTC
>.|TRBV12-3/TRBV12-4|TRBJ2-2|.
CASSSGLYRNTGELFF
TGTGCCAGCAGTTCCGGCCTCTATCGGAACACCGGGGAGCTGTTTTTT
>few|TRBV6-1|TRBJ2-2|.
CASSWVWAGELFF
TGTGCCAGCAGTTGGGTATGGGCCGGGGAGCTGTTTTTT
>once|TRBV15|TRBJ2-2|.
CATSRTWAPSFGELFF
TGTGCCACCAGCAGAACCTGGGCGCCCTCGTTTGGGGAGCTGTTTTTT
>medium-sized|TRBV6-1|TRBJ2-3|TRBD2
CASSETSGRGTDTQYF
TGTGCCAGCAGTGAGACTAGCGGGAGGGGCACAGATACGCAGTATTTT
>many|TRBV5-1|TRBJ1-3|.
CASRMSSGNTIYF
TGCGCCAGCAGGATGAGCTCTGGAAACACCATATATTTT
>.|TRBV6-2/TRBV6-3|TRBJ2-7|.
CASSQDAGSSEQYF
TGTGCCAGCAGCCAAGATGCGGGGTCTAGTGAGCAGTACTTC
>.|TRBV6-2/TRBV6-3|TRBJ1-1|.
CAGQAGNSNTEAFF
TGTGCCGGACAAGCAGGGAACTCCAACACTGAAGCTTTCTTT
>.|TRBV20-1|TRBJ2-7|TRBD1
CSAKGGSYEQYF
TGCAGTGCTAAAGGGGGCAGCTACGAGCAGTACTTC
>few|TRBV28|TRBJ1-5|.
CASSLRCEHPQHF
TGTGCCAGCAGTTTACGGTGTGAGCATCCCCAGCATTTT
>.|TRBV28|TRBJ2-1|.
CASILLAEYEQFF
TGTGCCAGCATTTTATTAGCTGAGTATGAGCAGTTCTTC
>.|TRBV6-1|TRBJ1-1|TRBD1
CASSTGDTEAFF
TGTGCCAGCAGTACAGGGGACACTGAAGCTTTCTTT
>many|TRBV20-1|TRBJ1-5|.
CSARDRSEHQPQHF
TGCAGTGCTAGAGATCGGTCGGAGCATCAGCCCCAGCATTTT
>.|TRBV20-1|TRBJ1-2|.
CSASKFVTVAQSNYGYTF
TGCAGTGCTTCTAAATTTGTGACAGTTGCTCAATCTAACTATGGCTACACCTTC
>few|TRBV20-1|TRBJ1-2|TRBD1
CSARKRDRGGYGYTF
TGCAGTGCTAGAAAAAGAGACAGGGGTGGGTATGGCTACACCTTC
>many|TRBV29-1|TRBJ2-5|.
CSAPGALQETQYF
TGCAGCGCCCCTGGAGCGTTACAAGAGACCCAGTACTTC
>many|TRBV6-1|TRBJ2-1|.
CASPSLDEQFF
TGTGCCAGCCCCAGCTTGGATGAGCAGTTCTTC
>many|TRBV12-3/TRBV12-4|TRBJ1-1|TRBD1
CASSFSTGASTEAFF
TGTGCCAGCAGTTTCAGTACAGGGGCTTCCACTGAAGCTTTCTTT
>.|TRBV28|TRBJ2-2|TRBD2
CASTRRDELADKNTGELFF
TGTGCAAGCACCCGGAGGGACGAACTAGCGGACAAGAACACCGGGGAGCTGTTTTTT
>many|TRBV3-1|TRBJ2-5|.
CASSQYGSGAETQYF
TGTGCCAGCAGCCAATACGGGAGTGGGGCAGAGACCCAGTACTTC
>many|TRBV7-9|TRBJ1-2|.
CASSLRRPQGFNYGYTF
TGTGCCAGCAGCTTAAGGCGTCCCCAGGGTTTTAACTATGGCTACACCTTC
>many|TRBV7-3|TRBJ2-5|TRBD1
CASSSGRGPQETQYF
TGTGCCAGCAGCTCCGGTAGGGGGCCTCAAGAGACCCAGTACTTC
>many|TRBV4-3|TRBJ2-7|.
CASSRGTATTYEQYF
TGCGCCAGCAGCCGGGGGACGGCTACTACATACGAGCAGTACTTC
>many|TRBV28|TRBJ2-3|TRBD2
CASSITSGSRLRTDTQYF
TGTGCCAGCAGTATTACTAGCGGGAGTCGTTTACGTACAGATACGCAGTATTTT
>many|TRBV7-2|TRBJ2-7|TRBD1
CASSLGTGERYEQYF
TGTGCCAGCAGCTTAGGGACAGGGGAGAGGTACGAGCAGTACTTC